This T cell receptor (beta chain) was observed in a study of neurological immune-mediated disorders (dated by TCRdb to the late 2010s). For the wider study: Among the roughly 34 multiple sclerosis patients, relapsing-remitting MS was present in around 30 and secondary progressive MS was present in 3. Using UMI-based sequencing, the study compared peripheral blood TCR-beta repertoires from patients with HTLV-I-associated myelopathy (HAM/TSP), patients with multiple sclerosis, and healthy controls. Alongside PBMC samples, the set of 80 to 130 TCR-beta libraries contained longitudinal samples, technical triplicates, and paired CD4+ and CD8+ T-cell subsets that had been sorted. Of the approximately 68 subjects in the cohort, about 15 were HAM/TSP patients, about 34 were multiple sclerosis patients, and some 20 were healthy controls.

cDNA was synthesized by template-switch 5'RACE using a primer carrying a 10-nucleotide random unique molecular identifier by which each TCR transcript was tagged. Each sequencing run produced over 180 million TCR-beta sequences covering 15-18 subjects. The RNeasy kit was used to extract total RNA. The KAPA Real-time Library Amplification kit was used to amplify TCR-beta VDJ regions with primers targeting the TCR constant region and the 5'RACE anchor. A first PCR added sample indexes and Illumina adaptors, after which a second PCR increased the library yield. After Ampure bead purification, the TCR product of roughly 650 bp was size-selected on a 2% E-gel SizeSelection system. Library quality was checked on a Bioanalyzer, concentration was measured with Qubit, and libraries were quantified with the Kapa Library Quantification kit before pooling. Libraries were sequenced paired-end 2 x 150 bp on an Illumina HiSeq 2500. To increase sequence diversity, roughly 24-32% phiX was spiked into each library pool. Regarding the original processing steps: Quality-filtered reads were processed with the UMI-based MiGEC pipeline, which removed over 75% of raw TCR sequences during error correction. IMGT germline references were used for alignment of VDJ genes, and clonotypes were defined by a unique CDR3 amino acid sequence together with V-J genes. VDJtools evaluated clonal expansion, Shannon diversity and CDR3 relatedness (CalcPairwiseDistances, ClusterSamples); CLCbio workbench built phylogenetic trees. Expanded clones were defined as having at least 8 unique UMIs, based on coefficient-of-variation modelling across technical triplicates. The public reads were reprocessed in TCRdb via fastp at Q25 and MiXCR, keeping in-frame beta chains. Each record represents a unique CDR3 protein, reported with the most common genes and DNA among its rows. TCRdb, not the authors, supplied the V and J calls. For this sample there are about 52,000 distinct CDR3 sequences; roughly 4% appear just once. 1.6% of the sample rests with the top ten.

The investigation overall reported the following: Across subjects, expanded clones never shared an identical CDR3 amino acid sequence, which suggests that the TCR-beta repertoires in every group were private. TCR clonal expansion was highest in HAM/TSP patients and lowest in MS patients, with MS patients falling below even healthy controls. Phylogenetic analysis grouped repertoires from 18 of 34 MS patients into a cluster of related CDR3 sequences, suggesting a possible repertoire-level signature. The MS cluster was not associated with any clinical or MRI features, and the authors stated that larger cohorts are needed.

Comment on this clonotype: It has no known antigen specificity. Qualities for individual bases were not recorded, and no much larger clone is one base off.

Libraries from unsorted PBMCs were made from 2 million PBMCs kept in RNAlater at -80 degrees C until RNA extraction. The multiple sclerosis patients were enrolled in a US clinical protocol that used magnetic resonance imaging to evaluate disease progression. Peripheral blood was subjected to Ficoll-Hypaque density gradient centrifugation to isolate PBMCs, which were then cryopreserved in liquid nitrogen. Measured from the cysteine to the phenylalanine, the CDR3 is 15 residues long. Of the read, only the CDR3 DNA is kept; its 45 bases are in frame from base 1. Taken from the germline V gene, the CDR1 and CDR2 loops are KGHSH and LQKENI. Trimming removed 1 base from V and 5 bases from J; the gene matches leave 4 bases unexplained.

The rearrangement combines TRBV18 with TRBJ2-2, and 7 bases in between align with TRBD2. This TCR was recovered from a man aged 25-45 years with multiple sclerosis. The sample comprised PBMCs. The CDR3 region has the sequence CASSPRASGTGELFF. The nucleotide sequence is given as TGTGCCAGCTCACCACGGGCTAGCGGAACCGGGGAGCTGTTTTTT.